The TCR beta chain under discussion was sequenced for a study of blood T cells in healthy people across ages. Next came a second PCR, run for about 6 to 12 cycles, which used a sample-barcoded 5' primer along with a J-beta primer mix. TCRdb redid the calling of the 5' RACE reads with MiXCR, one entry per CDR3 protein. This sample has around 1,800,000 distinct CDR3 sequences; more than 35% occur once, and the top ten carry 23%. The CDR3 has 17 amino acids. CDR1 is MGHRA, CDR2 YSYEKL, per germline. J lost 2 bases, V lost 5 bases, and 11 bases had no gene match. The receptor was derived from a human donor in good health. The chain employs TRBV4-1 and TRBJ2-3; 9 bases fit TRBD2. Input material: blood. The CDR3 DNA reads as TGCGCCAGCAGCTCCTATCGACAGCGGGGGGACACAGATACGCAGTATTTT. It yields the protein CASSSYRQRGDTDTQYF.